The text below deals with one TCR beta chain. Its specificity is not known. TCRdb's copy holds only in-frame clones and misses some; the assay was immunoSEQ multiplex PCR. The data hold about 490,000 clones, with less than 80% observed a single time. This entry belongs to a study of shared clonotypes between healthy human individuals. There were no recent acute infections or vaccinations among the donors, who were healthy HIV-negative adults. Adult Caucasians living in Nashville, Tennessee made up all of the donors. Germline-derived CDR1 and CDR2 are SQVTM and ANQGSEA. CDR3 length: 14 residues. V shed 4 bases, J shed 4 bases, and the junction held 7 bases outside the gene matches. Regarding the study as a whole: It was anticipated that sequencing depth would influence how many clonotypes donors shared.

Specimen: PBMCs. The sequence was obtained from a woman aged 40 to 49 in good health. Some clones in this sample may be carry-over from other donors' samples. The rearrangement uses TRBV29-1 and TRBJ2-1; 7 positions agree with TRBD2. The CDR3 here is CSVGREEGYNEQFF. CDR3 nucleotide sequence: TGCAGCGTTGGACGGGAGGAGGGGTACAATGAGCAGTTCTTC.